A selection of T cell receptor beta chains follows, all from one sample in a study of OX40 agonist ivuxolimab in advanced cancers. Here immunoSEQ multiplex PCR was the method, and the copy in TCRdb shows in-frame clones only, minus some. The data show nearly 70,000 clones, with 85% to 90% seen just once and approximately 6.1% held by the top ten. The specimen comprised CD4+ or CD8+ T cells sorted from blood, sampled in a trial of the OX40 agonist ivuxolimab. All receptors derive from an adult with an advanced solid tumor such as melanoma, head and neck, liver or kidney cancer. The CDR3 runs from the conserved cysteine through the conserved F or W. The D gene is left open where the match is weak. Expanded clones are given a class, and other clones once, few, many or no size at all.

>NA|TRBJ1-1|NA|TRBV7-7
TGTGCTAGCAGCCCGATATGGGGCAGTAACACTGAAGCTTTCTTT
CASSPIWGSNTEAFF
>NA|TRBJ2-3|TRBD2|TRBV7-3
TGTGCCAGCAGCCCCCACTGGAGGAGTAGCGGGAGGGGCACAGATACGCAGTATTTT
CASSPHWRSSGRGTDTQYF
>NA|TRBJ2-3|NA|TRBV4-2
TGTGCCAGCAGCCAAGCGTCAGCGGAGTCTCTCACAGATACGCAGTATTTT
CASSQASAESLTDTQYF
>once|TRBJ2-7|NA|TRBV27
TGTGCCAGCAGTTTAACCGGGTCCTACGAGCAGTACTTC
CASSLTGSYEQYF
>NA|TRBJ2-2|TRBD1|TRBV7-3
TGTGCCAGCAGCCCGACAGGGGGCGTAGGCGGGGAGCTGTTTTTT
CASSPTGGVGGELFF
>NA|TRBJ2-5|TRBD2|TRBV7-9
TGTGCCAGCAGCACCGGGAGGAAGGGGGAGACCCAGTACTTC
CASSTGRKGETQYF
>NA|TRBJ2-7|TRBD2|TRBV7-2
TGTGCCAGCAGCCCGGGACTAGCGGCTTCCTACGAGCAGTACTTC
CASSPGLAASYEQYF
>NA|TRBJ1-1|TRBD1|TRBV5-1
TGCGCCAGCAGCAAAAGACAGGGGGGATTAACTGAAGCTTTCTTT
CASSKRQGGLTEAFF
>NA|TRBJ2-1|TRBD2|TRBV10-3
TGTGCCATCTGTGCTAGCGGGGACAATGAGCAGTTCTTC
CAICASGDNEQFF
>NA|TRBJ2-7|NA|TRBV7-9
TGTGCCAGCAGCTTACCCGGGACCTACGAGCAGTACTTC
CASSLPGTYEQYF
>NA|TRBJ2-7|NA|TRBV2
TGTGCCAGCAGTGAACAGGCTTCCTACGAGCAGTACTTC
CASSEQASYEQYF
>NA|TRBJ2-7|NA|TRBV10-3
TGTGCCATCAGTCCAAACATGTACGAGCAGTACTTC
CAISPNMYEQYF
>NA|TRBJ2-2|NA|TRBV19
TGTGCCAGTAGTGGCCGGACAGCCGCCACCGGGGAGCTGTTTTTT
CASSGRTAATGELFF
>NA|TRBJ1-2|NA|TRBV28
TGTGCCAGCAGTTTAAGGCGGGAAGTCTATGGCTACACCTTC
CASSLRREVYGYTF
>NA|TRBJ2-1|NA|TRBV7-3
TGTGCCAGCAGCTTAACCGCGGGTGAGCAGTTCTTC
CASSLTAGEQFF
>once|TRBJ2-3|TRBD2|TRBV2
TGTGCCAGCAGTGACCTAAGCGGGAGAGAGTCAGATACGCAGTATTTT
CASSDLSGRESDTQYF
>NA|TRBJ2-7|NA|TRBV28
TGTGCCAGCAGTTTGGCAATCGACGGGGCGGGCGAGCAGTACTTC
CASSLAIDGAGEQYF
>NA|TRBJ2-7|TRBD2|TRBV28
TGTGCCAGCAGATCCATACCAGCGGGGGGGCCCTACGAGCAGTACTTC
CASRSIPAGGPYEQYF
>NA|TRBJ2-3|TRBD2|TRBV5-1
TGCGCCAGCAGCTTGGCCCTAGATAGCGGGGGATGGGATACGCAGTATTTT
CASSLALDSGGWDTQYF
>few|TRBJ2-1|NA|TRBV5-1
TGCGCCAGCAGCTTCTCCAATGAGCAGTTCTTC
CASSFSNEQFF
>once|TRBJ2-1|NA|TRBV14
TGTGCCAGCAGCCAAGATAACGGCAATGAGCAGTTCTTC
CASSQDNGNEQFF
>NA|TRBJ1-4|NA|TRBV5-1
TGCGCCAGCAGCTCCGGGGGCGCAGGCGCAACTAATGAAAAACTGTTTTTT
CASSSGGAGATNEKLFF
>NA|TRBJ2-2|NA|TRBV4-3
TGCGCCAGCAGCCAAGACAGGTTCCCCGGGGAGCTGTTTTTT
CASSQDRFPGELFF
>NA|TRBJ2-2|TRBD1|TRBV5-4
TGTGCCAGCAGCATCCGGGACAGGGGCACCGGGGAGCTGTTTTTT
CASSIRDRGTGELFF
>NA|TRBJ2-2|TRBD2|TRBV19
TGTGCCAGTAGTTTGACTAGCGGGGGCTGGAACACCGGGGAGCTGTTTTTT
CASSLTSGGWNTGELFF
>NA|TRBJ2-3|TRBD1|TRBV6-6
TGTGCCAGCAGTTACGTCAGGGGGCCGCAAGGTACGCAGTATTTT
CASSYVRGPQGTQYF
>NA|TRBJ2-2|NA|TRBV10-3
TGTGCCATCAGCTCGGGACTGATGAACACCGGGGAGCTGTTTTTT
CAISSGLMNTGELFF
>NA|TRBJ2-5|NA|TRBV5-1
TGCGCCAGCAGCTTGGATTCGGGCCGTGGGCTGACCCAGTACTTC
CASSLDSGRGLTQYF
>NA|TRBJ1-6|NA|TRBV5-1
TGCGCCAGCAGCTTGGACGGGTTTAATTCACCCCTCCACTTT
CASSLDGFNSPLHF
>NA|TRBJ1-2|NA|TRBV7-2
TGTGCCAGCAGCTCGGGACGGAACTATGGCTACACCTTC
CASSSGRNYGYTF
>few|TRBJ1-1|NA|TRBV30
TGTGCCTGTCGGACGGGGAACACTGAAGCTTTCTTT
CACRTGNTEAFF
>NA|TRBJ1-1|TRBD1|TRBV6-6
TGTGCCAGCAGTTACTCGGCAGGGGGGCCTGAAGCTTTCTTT
CASSYSAGGPEAFF
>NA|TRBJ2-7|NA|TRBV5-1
TGCGCCAGCAGGGGCACCGGGGGATTCTCCTACGAGCAGTACTTC
CASRGTGGFSYEQYF
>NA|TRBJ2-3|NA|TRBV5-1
TGCGCCAGCAGCTTGGGGCTAGCCGCCACAGATACGCAGTATTTT
CASSLGLAATDTQYF
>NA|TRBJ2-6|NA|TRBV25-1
TGTGCCAGCAGTGTTGGGGTAGGTGGGGCCAACGTCCTGACTTTC
CASSVGVGGANVLTF
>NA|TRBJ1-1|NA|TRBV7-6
TGTGCCAGCAGCTCCGAGACTGAAGCTTTCTTT
CASSSETEAFF
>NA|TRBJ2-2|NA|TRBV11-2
TGTGCCAGCAGCCCAGCCTTATGGGGCACCGGGGAGCTGTTTTTT
CASSPALWGTGELFF
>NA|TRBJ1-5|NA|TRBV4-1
TGCGCCAGCAGCCAAGAAAGACTATATAGCAATCAGCCCCAGCATTTT
CASSQERLYSNQPQHF
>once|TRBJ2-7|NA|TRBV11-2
TGTGCCAGCAGCTTATACCCTCCCGGGGGCCCTTACGAGCAGTACTTC
CASSLYPPGGPYEQYF
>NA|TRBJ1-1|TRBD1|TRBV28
TGTGCCAGCAGTCCGTGGACAGGCCAGAACACTGAAGCTTTCTTT
CASSPWTGQNTEAFF
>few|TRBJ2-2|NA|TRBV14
TGTGCCAGCAGCCAACAGGGGTGGGCCGGGGAGCTGTTTTTT
CASSQQGWAGELFF
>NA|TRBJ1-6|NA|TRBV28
TGTGCCAGCAGAAACACATCCCCATATAATTCACCCCTCCACTTT
CASRNTSPYNSPLHF
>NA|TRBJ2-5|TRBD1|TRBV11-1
TGTGCCAGCAACACAGGGGCCCAAGAGACCCAGTACTTC
CASNTGAQETQYF
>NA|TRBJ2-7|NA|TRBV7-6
TGTGCCAGCAGCTTAGCGCAGGCAGGGTCCCTCTACGAGCAGTACTTC
CASSLAQAGSLYEQYF
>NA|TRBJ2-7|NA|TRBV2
TGTGCCACCATGACAGCAACCTACGAGCAGTACTTC
CATMTATYEQYF
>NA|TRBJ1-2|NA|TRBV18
TGTGCCAGCTCACCTCGACAGGCGTCTAACTATGGCTACACCTTC
CASSPRQASNYGYTF
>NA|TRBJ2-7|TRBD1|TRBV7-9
TGTGCCAGCAGTTTCCGCCGGACAGGCCCCTACGAGCAGTACTTC
CASSFRRTGPYEQYF
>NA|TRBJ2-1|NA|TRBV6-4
TGTGCCAGCAGTGAGGGAAGCTCCTACAATGAGCAGTTCTTC
CASSEGSSYNEQFF
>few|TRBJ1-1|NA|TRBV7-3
TGTGCCAGCAGCCCCAGAAGGAACACTGAAGCTTTCTTT
CASSPRRNTEAFF